This paragraph reports one T cell receptor (beta chain). Its target is unknown. The record originates from a study of T cells in women clearing cervical HPV infection. On the study more broadly: Case blood drawn at lesion detection; control blood after infection cleared. With HLA typing for only a few women, HLA confounding remains possible. Whole-study results and caveats: CIN3+ cases had significantly higher TCR repertoire richness than controls, but evenness did not differ.

The repertoire was sequenced with immunoSEQ multiplex PCR; TCRdb's copy has only in-frame clones and lacks some. The sample has tens of thousands of clones. What was sequenced was blood buffy coat. This clonotype originated in a woman between 18 and 70 years old with a cervical HPV16 infection that either progressed to CIN3+ or cleared (not recorded which).

The DNA read from the CDR3 is TGTGCCTGGAGTTACGGGGGTTCGAGC. Protein: CAWSYGGSS. The full CDR3 is CAWSYGGSSYTF. The chain combines TRBV30 with TRBJ1-2, with D possibly being TRBD1 (5 bases). The read ends 3 residues before the CDR3 terminus; that terminus is restored from the germline J gene. The germline V gene encodes CDR1 GTSNPN and CDR2 SVGIG (reference sequence). The CDR3 sequence is 12 residues long.